This T cell receptor beta chain was recorded in a study of blood T cell repertoires in COVID-19. In the study overall: Acute-phase and convalescent COVID-19 samples originated in the United States, Italy and Spain. PBMCs, B-cell-depleted T cells, or T cells provided the cDNA or gDNA that made up the material.

Per the study methods: Estimates of nucleated cell counts were drawn from the amplification of reference gene primers. TCRdb's copy holds only in-frame clones and misses some; the assay was immunoSEQ multiplex PCR. V, J and clone size reflect that table, while D and trimming were determined from the DNA. The sample yields about 140,000 clones, roughly 85% seen once. In germline, CDR1 is SGHTA, CDR2 FQGNSA. The CDR3 covers 15 residues. J gave up 6 bases and V 1 base, and 6 bases lay outside the gene matches. V usage is TRBV7-2 and J usage is TRBJ1-5, with 7 bases identical to TRBD1. The TCR comes from a man in his 60s with acute or convalescent COVID-19. The sequencing input was peripheral blood. Here the CDR3 DNA reads TGTGCCAGCAGCTTAGATCCCCCAGGGGGTCAGCCCCAGCATTTT. Translated, it gives CASSLDPPGGQPQHF.